Described below is a single T cell receptor beta chain sequence and its context. The target antigen is unknown. This sample is drawn from a study of cytomegalovirus exposure and HLA in healthy donors. Study-level points and caveats: Being productive about 90% or about 30% of the time was typical of most TCR beta V segments in an earlier analysis. Most CMV-associated TCR beta chains were later found to appear HLA-restricted.

Healthy donors of bone marrow made up the group. Primers: 60 Vbeta forward and 13 Jbeta reverse. As processed by the authors: Later, some 75 million unique TCR beta chains were counted in an analysis, and approximately 9.9 million of them were shared. Sequencing was performed with immunoSEQ multiplex PCR; in TCRdb, only in-frame clones are kept and a portion is missing. The V and J calls and the clone size are those of that table, but D and trimming were determined from the DNA. The sample has 250,000 to 350,000 clones; roughly 90% are singletons. Input material: PBMCs. The clonotype comes from a man in his forties or fifties in good health and CMV-seropositive.

The CDR3 loop is CAIGSPGYTEAFF. The CDR3 DNA follows: TGTGCCATCGGGTCTCCAGGGTACACTGAAGCTTTCTTT. The V call is TRBV10-3, the J call TRBJ1-1, with D maybe TRBD1 (5 bases). The ends were cut back, 8 bases at V and 3 bases at J, with 13 bases in the middle. Germline V gene sequence: CDR1 ENHRY, CDR2 SYGVKD. This CDR3 is 13 amino acids long.